This TCR beta chain was found in a study of identical twins. TCRdb re-derived calls from the 5' RACE reads in MiXCR, one entry per CDR3 protein. This sample yields 250,000 or so distinct CDR3 sequences, of which approximately 11% are seen a single time; about 3.9% belongs to the top ten. The study, taken as a whole, reports: Invariant populations such as MAIT and iNKT cells could partly muddle zero-insertion analyses. Modelling underestimated the level of out-of-frame TCR alpha sharing observed in monozygotic twins. Some out-of-frame alpha sequences were shared by twins, and these showed excess low generation probability. Cross-sectional statistical analysis, not tracking of the same donors, underpinned the conclusions.

Germline CDR1 DFQATT, CDR2 SNEGSKA (reference sequence). The CDR3 covers 11 residues. V lost 6 bases and J 7 bases, leaving 12 bases between the germline ends. This clonotype has just a few counts. Its antigen is not identified. The same data also went into a second study, on yellow fever vaccine responses in identical twins.

The chain recombines TRBV20-1 with TRBJ1-1; D is undetermined. Sequenced: memory (CD45RO+) T cells sorted from blood. The sequence derives from a woman aged 18-29 years in good health. The CDR3 region has the DNA TGCAGTGCAAGGATCACAGTTGAAGCTTTCTTT. It yields the protein CSARITVEAFF.